These 15 T cell receptor beta chains originate from one sample sequenced in a study of CD8+CD57+ T cells in acquired aplastic anemia (dated by TCRdb to between 2018 and 2020). Expansion of CD8+CD57+ cells had been shown by flow cytometry in the patients chosen for sequencing. TCRdb lists the instrument as Illumina HiSeq 2000. Profiling of TCR beta VDJ combinations and CDR3 sequences used genomic DNA as the template. TCRdb trimmed the raw reads at Q25, called clones with MiXCR and kept productive beta chains. Each entry merges the rows of one CDR3 protein and shows their most common DNA and genes. Present in this sample are under 200,000 distinct CDR3 sequences, less than 60% of which were seen just once. Around 2% of the sample is held by the ten biggest clonotypes. Sequencing input: sorted CD4+, CD8+, or CD8+CD57+ T cells (not recorded which) from PBMCs. Receptors were obtained from a human donor with aplastic anemia.

Notes on this clonotype: One base away lies a much larger clone, so this may be a sequencing read error. V and J are TRBV7-2 and TRBJ2-7, with D unclear. The CDR3 is 13 amino acids. V was clipped by 8 bases and J by 2 bases, with 13 bases between them. CDR1 and CDR2 (germline): SGHTA, FQGNSA. The CDR3 is CASCVGEAYEQYF. The CDR3, as DNA: TGTGCCAGCTGTGTCGGAGAGGCCTACGAGCAGTACTTC.

The V gene is TRBV20-1, the J gene TRBJ2-1; maybe TRBD1 (6 bases). This CDR3 contains 14 residues. The germline V gene encodes CDR1 DFQATT and CDR2 SNEGSKA (reference sequence). V shed 1 base and J shed 5 bases, with 12 bases lying between them. This CDR3 is CSARVWTDDNEQFF. CDR3 sequence (DNA): TGCAGTGCTAGAGTGTGGACAGATGACAATGAGCAGTTCTTC.

CDR3 residues: CASSIRDRGGQETQYF. The DNA of the CDR3 is TGTGCCAGTAGTATAAGGGACAGGGGTGGTCAAGAGACCCAGTACTTC. The chain is built from TRBV19 and TRBJ2-5, with 10 positions matching TRBD1. Germline V gene lookup returns CDR1 LNHDA and CDR2 SQIVND (reference sequence). The CDR3 is 16 amino acids. V gave up 2 bases and J gave up 2 bases; unmatched junction bases: 5.

The rearrangement links TRBV9 to TRBJ2-3; D is possibly TRBD2 (6 bases). The germline V and J ends were trimmed by 6 bases and 2 bases, with 13 bases remaining between them. CDR3 length: 14 amino acids. Germline V gene data show CDR1 as SGDLS and CDR2 as YYNGEE. CDR3 sequence: CASTKGGVTDTQYF. The DNA for the CDR3 is TGTGCCAGCACCAAAGGAGGGGTCACAGATACGCAGTATTTT.

J is TRBJ1-5 and V is TRBV5-1; tentatively, D is TRBD1 (5 bases). Trimming took 0 bases from V and 0 from J, leaving 10 bases between them. CDR1 is SGHRS, CDR2 YFSETQ, per germline. The CDR3 covers 16 residues. The CDR3 reads CASSLVSRDSNQPQHF. The CDR3 nucleotides read TGCGCCAGCAGCTTGGTAAGCAGGGATAGCAATCAGCCCCAGCATTTT.

This clonotype has just one count. A single base separates this from a much larger clone, so it may be a read error. V usage is TRBV11-1 and J usage is TRBJ2-3; possibly TRBD1 for D (5 bases). CDR1 and CDR2 from the germline V gene are SGHAT and FQDESV (reference sequence). The CDR3 contains 15 residues. CDR3 protein: CANSLVNQGTDTQYF. The CDR3, as DNA: TGTGCCAACAGCTTAGTGAATCAGGGTACAGATACGCAGTATTTT.

V is TRBV29-1 and J is TRBJ2-1; 7 bases fit TRBD1. Germline V lookup: CDR1 SQVTM, CDR2 ANQGSEA. V lost 4 bases to trimming and J lost 5 bases; unmatched junction nucleotides: 5. The CDR3 length is 13 residues. The CDR3 bases are TGCAGCGTTGGGGACAGAGTAAACAATGAGCAGTTCTTC. Its translation: CSVGDRVNNEQFF.

This clonotype has a count of ten or more. The V and J genes are TRBV6-1 and TRBJ1-2, with D tentatively TRBD1 (5 bases). With 6 bases removed from V and 1 base from J, the gap between germline ends came to 18 bases. The CDR3 is made up of 16 amino acids. From germline, CDR1 is MNHNS and CDR2 SASEGT. The CDR3 region has the DNA TGTGCCAGCAGCCCGAATCCAGGGACTCTTAACTATGGCTACACCTTC. This codes for CASSPNPGTLNYGYTF.

This clonotype has more than one count but fewer than ten. The chain joins TRBV2 to TRBJ2-7; 8 bases are shared with TRBD1. CDR1 and CDR2 (germline): SNHLY, FYNNEI. Losses at the gene ends were 9 bases for V and 5 bases for J; bases not matched to a gene: 18. CDR3 size: 16 residues. In DNA, the CDR3 is TGTGCCAGTCGCGAAGGGACAGGCCGACCTGGCGACGAGCAGTACTTC. Its translation is CASREGTGRPGDEQYF.

This clonotype has only a few counts. The chain uses TRBV15 and TRBJ1-2, with 7 bases lining up with TRBD1. This CDR3 region has 14 residues. J was trimmed by 6 bases and V by 4 bases; bases with no gene match: 8. Germline V gene sequence: CDR1 LNHNV, CDR2 YYDKDF (reference sequence). The CDR3, as DNA: TGTGCCACCAGCACGCGCGTTACAGGGGATGGCTACACCTTC. This translates into CATSTRVTGDGYTF. Complete variable domain (other parts from reference TRBV15 and TRBJ1-2): DAMVIQNPRYQVTQFGKPVTLSCSQTLNHNVMYWYQQKSSQAPKLLFHYYDKDFNNEADTPDNFQSRRPNTSFCFLDIRSPGLGDTAMYLCATSTRVTGDGYTFGSGTRLTVV.

This clonotype occurred a few times. The V and J genes are TRBV20-1 and TRBJ1-1, with D unresolved. Trimming removed 3 bases from V and 1 base from J, with 3 bases in between. The CDR3 length is 11 residues. Germline values: CDR1 DFQATT, CDR2 SNEGSKA (reference sequence). CDR3 residues: CSARGNTEAFF. In nucleotides, the CDR3 is TGCAGTGCTAGGGGGAACACTGAAGCTTTCTTT.

Points on this clonotype: Here the CDR3 omits its conserved ending phenylalanine or tryptophan, so a read error is the likely source. The limits of the CDR3 on the DNA are not certain, so only TCRdb's listed CDR3 is given. The gene calls are TRBV10-3 and TRBJ2-3; TRBD1 is taken as the D call from the table, unchecked against the DNA. The CDR3 extends over 10 residues, inclusive of both ends. Germline V gives CDR1 ENHRY, CDR2 SYGVKD. The CDR3 sequence is CAISEKTGVY.

This rearrangement joins TRBV20-1 to TRBJ2-1; 11 nucleotides line up with TRBD2. V dropped 5 bases and J dropped 5; count of bases not matched to a gene: 8. In germline, CDR1 is DFQATT, CDR2 SNEGSKA (reference sequence). This CDR3 region has 15 residues. The CDR3 reads CSAHSTSGVNNEQFF. DNA of the CDR3: TGCAGTGCTCACTCGACTAGCGGGGTGAACAATGAGCAGTTCTTC.

Turning to this clonotype: At one of its ends the junction is not consistent with the germline gene, which may arise from a read error. The chain links TRBV5-1 to TRBJ1-5; tentatively, D is TRBD1 (5 bases). Germline lookup yields CDR1 SGHRS and CDR2 YFSETQ. The CDR3 runs 16 residues. CDR3 sequence: CASSLRGEGANEPQHF. CDR3 nucleotides: TGCGCCAGCAGCTTGAGGGGAGAAGGGGCCAATGAGCCCCAGCATTTT.

This clonotype has only a few counts. The genes are TRBV12-3 or TRBV12-4 and TRBJ1-6, with 8 positions matching TRBD1. The CDR3 loop spans 19 amino acids. Trimming cost V 1 base and J 5 bases; bases outside gene matches: 13. The CDR3 nucleotides are TGTGCCAGCAGTTTAGATCTCCGTCGGGTGGACAGGGATAATTCACCCCTCCACTTT. Amino acids: CASSLDLRRVDRDNSPLHF.